The 13 T cell receptor beta chains below come from one sample, sequenced in a study of T cell responses to AZD1222 COVID-19 vaccine. This table comes from immunoSEQ multiplex PCR, and its TCRdb copy is limited to in-frame clones, with some not included. Of 160,000 or so clones in the sample, 92% are singletons; the top ten hold around 0.98%. Material: peripheral blood, obtained 28 days after the second AZD1222 dose. The receptors here all came from an adult who received the AZD1222 COVID-19 vaccine.

The chain is built from TRBV29-1 and TRBJ1-2, with no clear D. In germline, CDR1 is SQVTM, CDR2 ANQGSEA. The CDR3 has 14 residues. Between the trimmed V and J ends, which lost 0 bases and 2 bases, there was a span of 10 bases. Written as DNA, the CDR3 is TGCAGCGTTGAAGATCGGACGGAAAACTATGGCTACACCTTC. This translates into CSVEDRTENYGYTF.

The V and J genes are TRBV14 and TRBJ1-6, with a tentative D call TRBD1 (5 bases). The V end was cut by 0 bases, the J end by 4 bases, with 10 bases between. The CDR3 loop spans 16 amino acids. From germline, CDR1 is SGHDN and CDR2 FVKESK. The CDR3 sequence is CASSQEWQGYNSPLHF. Written as DNA, the CDR3 is TGTGCCAGCAGCCAAGAATGGCAGGGATATAATTCACCCCTCCACTTT.

The rearrangement joins TRBV19 to TRBJ1-5; D gene uncertain. The CDR3 covers 15 residues. Germline V CDR1 and CDR2: LNHDA, SQIVND (reference sequence). Trimming removed 6 bases at V and 0 bases at J, with 12 bases between. CDR3 residues: CASRIDGNSNQPQHF. CDR3 coding DNA: TGTGCCAGTAGGATCGACGGAAATAGCAATCAGCCCCAGCATTTT.

The genes are TRBV7-9 and TRBJ2-5; D unclear. Germline values: CDR1 SEHNR, CDR2 FQNEAQ (reference sequence). V was pared by 3 bases and J by 5 bases, with 10 bases between. CDR3 length: 13 amino acids. CDR3 sequence: CASSFFLDETQYF. CDR3 DNA: TGTGCCAGCAGCTTTTTTCTCGATGAGACCCAGTACTTC.

The rearrangement links TRBV6-2 or TRBV6-3 to TRBJ1-1; no firm D call. Looked up from germline, CDR1 is MNHEY and CDR2 is SVGEGT. The V end was cut by 6 bases, the J end by 11 bases, with 16 bases between. This CDR3 is built from 12 residues. This CDR3 reads CASSQSSPVAFF. In nucleotides, the CDR3 is TGTGCCAGCAGCCAGAGCTCCCCGGTGGCTTTCTTT.

The chain uses TRBV19 and TRBJ1-1; D not resolved. The germline V gene encodes CDR1 LNHDA and CDR2 SQIVND (reference sequence). Trimming took off 8 bases at V and 8 bases at J, with 24 bases between the two ends. This CDR3 comprises 15 residues. The CDR3 sequence: CASDGGRVGVREAFF. The CDR3 bases are TGTGCCAGTGATGGAGGGAGGGTAGGAGTTCGGGAAGCTTTCTTT.

The chain recombines TRBV27 with TRBJ2-2; D remains unclear. Germline V gene lookup returns CDR1 MNHEY and CDR2 SMNVEV (reference sequence). V lost 5 bases and J 6 bases, leaving 13 bases between the germline ends. This CDR3 contains 14 residues. The CDR3 DNA reads TGTGCCAGCAGTCCCTGGTTGGGATCCGGGGAGCTGTTTTTT. Amino acid sequence: CASSPWLGSGELFF.

J is TRBJ1-5 and V is TRBV6-1, with D unclear. V was shortened by 0 bases and J by 7 bases, with 4 bases between the two germline ends. Germline V CDR1 and CDR2: MNHNS, SASEGT. CDR3 length: 12 amino acids. The CDR3 region is CASSEAAQPQHF. The CDR3 DNA reads TGTGCCAGCAGTGAAGCGGCACAGCCCCAGCATTTT.

The chain has TRBV5-6 and TRBJ2-7, with D possibly being TRBD1 or TRBD2 (5 bases each). The CDR3 runs 14 residues. Trimming took off 4 bases at V and 0 bases at J, with 11 bases between the two ends. Germline V gene sequence: CDR1 SGHDT, CDR2 YYEEEE. CDR3 DNA: TGTGCCAGCAGCCAAAGTGGGGGCTCCTACGAGCAGTACTTC. This codes for CASSQSGGSYEQYF.

V gene TRBV6-5 combines with J gene TRBJ2-3; the D gene is possibly TRBD1 (6 bases). Trimming removed 6 bases from V and 1 base from J, with 14 bases in between. Germline V gene sequence: CDR1 MNHEY, CDR2 SVGAGI. The CDR3 has 15 amino acids. The CDR3 DNA reads TGTGCCAGCAGGCCCCCAGGGGTCCGCACAGATACGCAGTATTTT. Translation gives CASRPPGVRTDTQYF.

This clone has a handful of counts. The chain carries TRBV10-3 and TRBJ2-7; 8 nucleotides agree with TRBD2. The CDR3 has 13 amino acids. CDR1 ENHRY and CDR2 SYGVKD come from the germline V gene. V lost 4 bases, J lost 2 bases, and 1 base stayed unmatched. The CDR3 loop reads CAISVGLAYEQYF. The CDR3, as DNA: TGTGCCATCAGTGTGGGACTAGCCTACGAGCAGTACTTC.

As for this clone: Other nucleotide sequences from this sample produce the same CDR3. The rearrangement joins TRBV12-3 or TRBV12-4 to TRBJ1-2, with a possible D match to TRBD1 (5 bases). V lost 4 bases and J 2 bases, leaving 5 bases between the germline ends. The CDR3 runs to 12 residues. The CDR3 loop reads CASSSGNYGYTF. DNA of the CDR3: TGTGCCAGCAGTTCAGGGAACTATGGCTACACCTTC.

This chain joins TRBV7-3 and TRBJ1-2; tentative D call: TRBD1 (6 bases). The CDR3 spans 18 residues. From germline, CDR1 is SGHTA and CDR2 FQGTGA. V was pared by 5 bases and J by 3 bases, with 25 bases between. The CDR3 nucleotides are TGTGCCAGCAGCCCGAACCCCGGTAGGACAGAGAGCTACTATGGCTACACCTTC. Encoded protein: CASSPNPGRTESYYGYTF.